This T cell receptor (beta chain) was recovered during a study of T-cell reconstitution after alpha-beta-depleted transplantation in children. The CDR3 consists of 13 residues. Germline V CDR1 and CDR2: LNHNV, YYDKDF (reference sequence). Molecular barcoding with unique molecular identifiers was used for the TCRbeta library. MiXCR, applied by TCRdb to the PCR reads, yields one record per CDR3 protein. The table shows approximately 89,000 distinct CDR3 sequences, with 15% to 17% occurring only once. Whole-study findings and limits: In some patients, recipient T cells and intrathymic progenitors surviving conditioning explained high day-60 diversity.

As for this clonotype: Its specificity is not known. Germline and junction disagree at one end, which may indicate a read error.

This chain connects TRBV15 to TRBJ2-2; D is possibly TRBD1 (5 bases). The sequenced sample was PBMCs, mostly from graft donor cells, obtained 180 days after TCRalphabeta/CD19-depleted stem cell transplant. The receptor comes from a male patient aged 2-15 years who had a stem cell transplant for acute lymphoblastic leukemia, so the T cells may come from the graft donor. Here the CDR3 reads CATTRDSTGELFF. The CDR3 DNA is TGTGCCACCACCAGAGACAGCACCGGGGAGCTGTTTTTT.